The T cell receptor beta chain under discussion was sequenced for a study of T-cell memory formation after mild COVID-19. As for this clonotype: Its antigen is unidentified.

TCRdb fed the 5' RACE reads into MiXCR, producing one record per CDR3 protein. Of about 82,000 distinct CDR3 sequences listed, around 13% are singletons. The CDR3 contains 15 residues. The germline CDR1 and CDR2 sequences are SGHTA and FQGTGA. Trimming cost V 0 bases and J 7 bases, with 15 bases left between them. Points from the study as a whole: Whether second-wave clones peaking at day 37 were SARS-CoV-2 specific went unconfirmed. The study found balanced CD4/CD8 in clones contracting day 15 to 85 and a CD4+ lean in later expanders.

The rearrangement uses TRBV7-3 and TRBJ1-1; D may be TRBD1 (5 bases). Material for sequencing was PBMCs or a T cell subset sorted from them (not recorded which). This receptor was obtained from a man in his late teens or twenties who had mild COVID-19 (a few samples of this study predate the infection). Cell type and time point are not known. CDR3: CASSLTPRGHNEAFF. In nucleotides, the CDR3 is TGTGCCAGCAGCTTAACCCCCCGGGGCCACAATGAAGCTTTCTTT.